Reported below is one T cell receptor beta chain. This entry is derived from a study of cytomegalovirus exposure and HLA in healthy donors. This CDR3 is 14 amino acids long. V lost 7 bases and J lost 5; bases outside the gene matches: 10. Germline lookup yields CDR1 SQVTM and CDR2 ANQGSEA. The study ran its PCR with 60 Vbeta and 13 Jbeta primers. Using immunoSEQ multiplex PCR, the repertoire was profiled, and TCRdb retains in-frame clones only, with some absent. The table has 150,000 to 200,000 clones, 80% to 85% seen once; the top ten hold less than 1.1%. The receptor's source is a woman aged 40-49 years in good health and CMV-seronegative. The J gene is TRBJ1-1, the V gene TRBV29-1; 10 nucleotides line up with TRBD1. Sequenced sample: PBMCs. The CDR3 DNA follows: TGCAGCGCCCTTGGACAGGGGGGGTGGACTGAAGCTTTCTTT. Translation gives CSALGQGGWTEAFF.